These T cell receptor beta chains were read from a single sample in a study of technical replicates of blood from several donors. Here immunoSEQ multiplex PCR was the method, and the copy in TCRdb shows in-frame clones only, minus some. The data contain tens of thousands of clones, 94% of them singletons. Sequencing was performed on T cells isolated from PBMCs. These receptor sequences come from a human donor in good health. CDR3s include the opening cysteine and the closing phenylalanine or tryptophan. D genes are given only for firm matches. Rows give clone size only sometimes, using once, few, many, or a class for an expanded clone.

CDR3aa: CSVSPGLAGVEQFF
v_gene: TRBV29-1
abundance: .
j_gene: TRBJ2-1
d_gene: TRBD2

CDR3aa: CASSPGLINQPQHF
v_gene: TRBV18
abundance: once
j_gene: TRBJ1-5
d_gene: .

CDR3aa: CASSQEEGGGYEQYF
v_gene: TRBV4-1
abundance: .
j_gene: TRBJ2-7
d_gene: .

CDR3aa: CASSIGNWGENSSSGNTIYF
v_gene: TRBV7-6
abundance: .
j_gene: TRBJ1-3
d_gene: .

CDR3aa: CASSRRVRETNEKLFF
v_gene: TRBV7-9
abundance: .
j_gene: TRBJ1-4
d_gene: .

CDR3aa: CASSFRTGRENEKLFF
v_gene: TRBV2
abundance: once
j_gene: TRBJ1-4
d_gene: TRBD1

CDR3aa: CSVGNRAGNTIYF
v_gene: TRBV29-1
abundance: once
j_gene: TRBJ1-3
d_gene: .

CDR3aa: CASSLTSLEAFF
v_gene: TRBV11-3
abundance: .
j_gene: TRBJ1-1
d_gene: .

CDR3aa: CASSPTGTSDTDTQYF
v_gene: TRBV4-1
abundance: .
j_gene: TRBJ2-3
d_gene: TRBD2

CDR3aa: CASSLHRQGAYTGELFF
v_gene: TRBV7-8
abundance: .
j_gene: TRBJ2-2
d_gene: TRBD1

CDR3aa: CATSRDSLNTRAEQYF
v_gene: TRBV15
abundance: .
j_gene: TRBJ2-7
d_gene: .

CDR3aa: CASSSPLLAGDSTQYF
v_gene: TRBV13
abundance: .
j_gene: TRBJ2-3
d_gene: TRBD2

CDR3aa: CSARRSYEQYF
v_gene: TRBV20-1
abundance: .
j_gene: TRBJ2-7
d_gene: .

CDR3aa: CASSPSETYEQYF
v_gene: TRBV10-2
abundance: .
j_gene: TRBJ2-7
d_gene: .

CDR3aa: CASRPDRGVLYEQYF
v_gene: TRBV7-2
abundance: .
j_gene: TRBJ2-7
d_gene: TRBD1

CDR3aa: CASSPLRGPGEQYF
v_gene: TRBV27
abundance: .
j_gene: TRBJ2-7
d_gene: TRBD1

CDR3aa: CSGGTSSGQFF
v_gene: TRBV29-1
abundance: .
j_gene: TRBJ2-1
d_gene: TRBD2

CDR3aa: CASSSLAAGGDTQYF
v_gene: TRBV5-6
abundance: .
j_gene: TRBJ2-3
d_gene: TRBD2

CDR3aa: CASSEGLAGEETQYF
v_gene: TRBV27
abundance: .
j_gene: TRBJ2-5
d_gene: TRBD2

CDR3aa: CATKGRGGGTDTQYF
v_gene: TRBV19
abundance: once
j_gene: TRBJ2-3
d_gene: .

CDR3aa: CASSSVRTSGSYNEQFF
v_gene: TRBV5-1
abundance: .
j_gene: TRBJ2-1
d_gene: TRBD2